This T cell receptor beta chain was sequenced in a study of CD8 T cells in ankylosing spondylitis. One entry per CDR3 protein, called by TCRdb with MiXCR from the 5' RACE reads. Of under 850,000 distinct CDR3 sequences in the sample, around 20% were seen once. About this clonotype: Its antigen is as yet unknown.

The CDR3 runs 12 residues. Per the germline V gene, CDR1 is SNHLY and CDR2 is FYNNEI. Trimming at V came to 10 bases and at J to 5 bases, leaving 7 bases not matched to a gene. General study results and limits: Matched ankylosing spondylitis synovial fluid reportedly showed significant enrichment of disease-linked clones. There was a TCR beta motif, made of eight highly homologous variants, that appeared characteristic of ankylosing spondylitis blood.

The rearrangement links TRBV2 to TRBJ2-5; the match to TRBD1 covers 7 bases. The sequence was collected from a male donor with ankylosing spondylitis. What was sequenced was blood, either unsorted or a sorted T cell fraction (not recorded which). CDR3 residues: CATKGAGETQYF. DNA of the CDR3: TGTGCCACCAAGGGGGCAGGGGAGACCCAGTACTTC. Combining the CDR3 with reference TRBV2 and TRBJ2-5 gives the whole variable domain EPEVTQTPSHQVTQMGQEVILRCVPISNHLYFYWYRQILGQKVEFLVSFYNNEISEKSEIFDDQFSVERPDGSNFTLKIRSTKLEDSAMYFCATKGAGETQYFGPGTRLLVL.